The 28 T cell receptor beta chains below come from one sample, sequenced in a study of breast tumors, draining lymph nodes, adjacent tissues. The lymph nodes were axillary draining lymph nodes from breast cancer patients. One entry per CDR3 protein results from TCRdb running MiXCR on the multiplex PCR reads. The data show about 230,000 distinct CDR3 sequences, with 32% seen just once and 1.4% held by the top ten. The sequenced sample was axillary lymph node tissue. These receptors came from a female donor with breast cancer. Some clones in this sample may be carry-over from other donors' samples.

The table lists this clonotype with many counts. The CDR3: CASSRSGETYEQYF. The DNA of the CDR3 is TGCGCCAGCAGCCGTAGCGGGGAAACCTACGAGCAGTACTTC. The gene calls are TRBV5-1 and TRBJ2-7, with 8 nucleotides matching TRBD2. CDR1 is SGHRS and CDR2 is YFSETQ in the germline V gene. This CDR3 region has 14 residues. V shed 4 bases and J 2 bases; nucleotides not matched to a gene: 5.

This clonotype came up many times. V and J are TRBV7-3 and TRBJ2-7; 8 bases agree with TRBD2. The CDR3 spans 15 residues. The junction had 6 bases not matched to a gene; V was cut back by 5 bases and J by 0 bases. In germline, CDR1 is SGHTA, CDR2 FQGTGA. The CDR3 bases are TGTGCCAGCAGCCCGGGCGGGACTAGCTCCTACGAGCAGTACTTC. Translation: CASSPGGTSSYEQYF.

The J gene is TRBJ2-5, the V gene TRBV12-3 or TRBV12-4; tentatively, D is TRBD1 (6 bases). The CDR3 is 15 amino acids. The V and J ends lost 4 bases and 9 bases respectively, with 21 bases between them. CDR3: CASSSSRGGNQPQYF. CDR3 in DNA: TGTGCCAGCAGTTCCTCCAGGGGCGGCAATCAGCCCCAGTACTTC.

Details on this clonotype: This may come from a read error, since a much larger clone is one base off. The gene calls are TRBV28 and TRBJ1-2; the D is unclear. Per the germline V gene, CDR1 is MDHEN and CDR2 is SYDVKM. V was clipped by 7 bases and J by 8 bases, with 14 bases between them. The CDR3 spans 12 residues. The CDR3 protein is CASTPIALGYTF. The CDR3 bases are TGTGCCAGCACCCCGATCGCACTAGGCTACACCTTC.

This clonotype was counted at least ten times. This chain joins TRBV29-1 and TRBJ2-1; TRBD2 matches at 8 bases. Trimming at V came to 6 bases and at J to 8 bases, leaving 9 bases not matched to a gene. There are 13 residues in the CDR3. Germline values: CDR1 SQVTM, CDR2 ANQGSEA. Here the CDR3 DNA reads TGCAGCGTCCGGGTAGCGGGGATGGATGAGCAGTTCTTC. Amino acid sequence: CSVRVAGMDEQFF.

This clonotype was recorded many times. The V and J genes are TRBV20-1 and TRBJ1-5; maybe TRBD1 (6 bases). There are 14 residues in the CDR3. The V end lost 6 bases, the J end lost 1 base, and 13 bases lay between the germline ends. Germline V CDR1 and CDR2: DFQATT, SNEGSKA (reference sequence). CDR3 nucleotide sequence: TGCAGTGCCATCCCGGACAGAAGCAATCAGCCCCAGCATTTT. It yields the protein CSAIPDRSNQPQHF.

As regards this clonotype: This clone may be a read error of a much larger clone one base away. V is TRBV5-1 and J is TRBJ2-6, with 7 bases matching TRBD2. Germline V CDR1 and CDR2: SGHRS, YFSETQ. The CDR3 is 15 amino acids. The CDR3 nucleotides read TGCGCCAGCAGCTACGGGGGGACTGGGGCCAGCGTCCTGACTTTC. Amino acid sequence: CASSYGGTGASVLTF.

This clonotype was recorded many times. The chain joins TRBV19 to TRBJ2-2; the D gene is possibly TRBD2 (5 bases). Germline-derived CDR1 and CDR2 are LNHDA and SQIVND (reference sequence). This CDR3 spans 14 amino acids. Trimming took off 6 bases at V and 8 bases at J, with 16 bases between the two ends. CDR3 nucleotide sequence: TGTGCCAGTAGGAATCCGGGGTCTGCGGGGGAGCTGTTTTTT. Translation: CASRNPGSAGELFF.

There are many counts of this clonotype. The chain couples TRBV5-1 to TRBJ2-6; tentative D call: TRBD1 (6 bases). This CDR3 contains 20 residues. CDR1 is SGHRS and CDR2 is YFSETQ in the germline V gene. Trimming stripped 4 bases from V and 0 bases from J, with 23 bases between. CDR3 sequence (DNA): TGCGCCAGCAGCCTTATAGCCAGGGGTTACTCCCTCTCTGGGGCCAACGTCCTGACTTTC. Amino acid sequence: CASSLIARGYSLSGANVLTF.

This chain joins TRBV6-5 and TRBJ2-2; the match to TRBD2 covers 8 bases. Germline V lookup: CDR1 MNHEY, CDR2 SVGAGI. There are 15 residues in the CDR3. V lost 2 bases and J lost 4; bases outside the gene matches: 3. The DNA for the CDR3 is TGTGCCAGCAGTTACCTGGCGGGAGGCACCGGGGAGCTGTTTTTT. It codes for CASSYLAGGTGELFF.

The chain employs TRBV25-1 and TRBJ2-7; D unresolved. Trimming took off 3 bases at V and 6 bases at J, with 9 bases between the two ends. Germline V gene lookup returns CDR1 MGHDK and CDR2 SYGVNS. This CDR3 spans 12 amino acids. The CDR3 is CASSDRASEQYF. DNA of the CDR3: TGTGCCAGCAGTGATAGGGCTAGCGAGCAGTACTTC.

This clonotype was seen at least ten times. CDR3 protein: CASSLAGVRDGLAGGEQFF. CDR3 nucleotides: TGTGCCAGCAGCTTAGCGGGGGTCCGGGACGGTCTAGCGGGAGGTGAGCAGTTCTTC. The chain has TRBV7-9 and TRBJ2-1; TRBD2 matches 11 bases. CDR3 length: 19 amino acids. V shed 0 bases and J 9 bases; nucleotides not matched to a gene: 16. Germline CDR1 is SEHNR and CDR2 is FQNEAQ (reference sequence).

About this clonotype: A much larger clone is a single base away; this may be a read error. The gene calls are TRBV9 and TRBJ2-7; 7 bases align to TRBD1. CDR3 length: 14 amino acids. Germline lookup yields CDR1 SGDLS and CDR2 YYNGEE. The CDR3 reads CASSPDRVSYEQSF. The CDR3 DNA follows: TGTGCCAGCTCACCCGACAGGGTATCCTACGAGCAGTCCTTC.

The chain carries TRBV19 and TRBJ2-5, with TRBD1 identical over 9 bases. The CDR3 runs 13 residues. Per the germline V gene, CDR1 is LNHDA and CDR2 is SQIVND (reference sequence). V was pared by 7 bases and J by 5 bases, with 5 bases of the junction left unmatched. The CDR3 DNA follows: TGTGCCAGTACAGTGACAGGGGGGGAGACCCAGTACTTC. Translated, it gives CASTVTGGETQYF.

Of note for this clonotype: Lacking the conserved final phenylalanine or tryptophan, this CDR3 likely reflects a read error. The chain joins TRBV7-8 to TRBJ2-7; D is unresolved. CDR3 size: 14 residues. Germline CDR1 and CDR2: SGHVS and FQNEAQ. V was cut by 1 base and J by 4 bases, with 11 bases left in between. CDR3 sequence reads: CASSLGTASYEQYL. CDR3 coding DNA: TGTGCCAGCAGCTTAGGGACCGCCTCTTACGAGCAGTACCTC.

As for this clonotype: The DNA is omitted, as the CDR3 cannot be located on it reliably, and the CDR3 follows TCRdb's listing. The CDR3 spells CATSRDLCASSPQGLGYTF. The chain is built from TRBV15 and TRBJ1-2; the table assigns TRBD1, which was not confirmed against the DNA. From germline, CDR1 is LNHNV and CDR2 YYDKDF (reference sequence). The CDR3 sequence runs 19 residues, both termini included.

This clonotype was observed a few times. A much larger clone differs by one base, so this may be a read error. The V call is TRBV29-1, the J call TRBJ2-1; TRBD2 aligns across 11 bases. V dropped 4 bases and J dropped 7; count of bases not matched to a gene: 9. Germline-derived CDR1 and CDR2 are SQVTM and ANQGSEA. The CDR3 sequence is 15 residues long. CDR3 region: CSVAILAGASNEQFF. The CDR3 region has the DNA TGCAGCGTTGCAATACTAGCGGGAGCTAGTAATGAGCAGTTCTTC.

The chain has TRBV25-1 and TRBJ2-3; D remains ambiguous. Germline-derived CDR1 and CDR2 are MGHDK and SYGVNS. The CDR3 is 12 amino acids. Trimming removed 8 bases at V and 6 bases at J, with 12 bases between. CDR3 protein: CASLRTGDTQYF. The DNA of the CDR3 is TGTGCCAGCTTAAGGACCGGGGATACGCAGTATTTT.

In the case of this clonotype: A much larger clone lies one base from this, so it may be a read error. V usage is TRBV20-1 and J usage is TRBJ2-7; 8 nucleotides line up with TRBD2. CDR1 is DFQATT and CDR2 is SNEGSKA in the germline V gene (reference sequence). With 2 bases clipped from V and 2 bases from J, the junction kept 8 bases outside the gene matches. The CDR3 extends over 15 amino acids. CDR3 in amino acids: CSARRGERETYEQYF. CDR3 bases: TGCAGTGCTAGACGCGGAGAGCGGGAGACCTACGAGCAGTACTTC.

This clonotype has more than one count but fewer than ten. V usage is TRBV29-1 and J usage is TRBJ2-1; D is undetermined. Germline-derived CDR1 and CDR2 are SQVTM and ANQGSEA. The CDR3 is 19 residues long. V was trimmed by 5 bases and J by 5 bases, leaving 31 bases between them. For the CDR3, the DNA is TGCAGCGTTTTGCCCTATGTCACGTTGGAGTTACTCTCGCACAATGAGCAGTTCTTC. Translation gives CSVLPYVTLELLSHNEQFF.

The rearrangement links TRBV7-2 to TRBJ1-2; D unclear. CDR1 and CDR2 from the germline V gene are SGHTA and FQGNSA. V gave up 0 bases and J gave up 4 bases, with 12 bases separating them. The CDR3 loop spans 15 amino acids. The CDR3, as DNA: TGTGCCAGCAGCTTAGCGCGGACGGCCCCCTATGGCTACACCTTC. Translated: CASSLARTAPYGYTF.

There are a few counts of this clonotype. The CDR3 bases are TGCGCCAGCAGCAGGGGACAAGATAACTATGGCTACACCTTC. Amino acid sequence: CASSRGQDNYGYTF. The V gene is TRBV5-1, the J gene TRBJ1-2; D perhaps matches TRBD1 (6 bases). The CDR3 runs to 14 residues. V gave up 4 bases and J gave up 1 base, with 11 bases separating them. In germline, CDR1 is SGHRS, CDR2 YFSETQ.

This clonotype was counted a few times. The chain recombines TRBV5-4 with TRBJ2-5, with D perhaps TRBD2 (7 bases). CDR3 length: 17 residues. The germline CDR1 and CDR2 sequences are SGHNT and YYREEE (reference sequence). V lost 0 bases to trimming and J lost 2 bases, with 17 bases between them. The CDR3: CASSLGRPAGTQETQYF. The DNA for the CDR3 is TGTGCCAGCAGCTTGGGCCGGCCAGCGGGGACACAAGAGACCCAGTACTTC.

Details on this clonotype: The junction shows a germline mismatch at one end, possibly a read error. J is TRBJ2-3 and V is TRBV7-9, with D possibly TRBD1 on 6 matching bases. This CDR3 is built from 13 residues. Germline V gene lookup returns CDR1 SEHNR and CDR2 FQNEAQ (reference sequence). CDR3 DNA sequence: TGTGCCACCTTGGGGGCAGCTCGGGGTACGGAGTATTTT. This translates into CATLGAARGTEYF.

With respect to this clonotype: Since a much larger clone is just one base distant, this may be a read error. The chain combines TRBV30 with TRBJ2-1; maybe TRBD2 (6 bases). Germline V gene sequence: CDR1 GTSNPN, CDR2 SVGIG (reference sequence). The CDR3 is 13 amino acids. CDR3 nucleotides: TGTGCCTGGGGCGGGACTTCGGACAATGGGCAGTTCTTC. Translation: CAWGGTSDNGQFF.

In the case of this clonotype: Just one base apart from a much larger clone, this may be a read error. The gene calls are TRBV20-1 and TRBJ2-1; D is ambiguous. In germline, CDR1 is DFQATT, CDR2 SNEGSKA (reference sequence). The CDR3 totals 15 residues. With 4 bases removed from V and 6 bases from J, the gap between germline ends came to 19 bases. CDR3 in DNA: TGCAGTGCTAACTCCCCCCGCGGCTTATCCAATGAGCAGTTCTTC. It yields the protein CSANSPRGLSNEQFF.

This clonotype was observed many times. The chain combines TRBV20-1 with TRBJ2-4; 9 positions agree with TRBD2. Trimming cost V 6 bases and J 1 base; bases outside gene matches: 13. Germline CDR1 reads DFQATT; CDR2 reads SNEGSKA (reference sequence). The length of the CDR3 is 17 residues. The CDR3 coding sequence is TGCAGTGCCCGTAGCGGGAGCGCATCAGAGGCCAAAAACATTCAGTACTTC. Residues: CSARSGSASEAKNIQYF.

This clonotype was seen at least ten times. A single base separates this from a much larger clone, so it may be a read error. The chain carries TRBV6-6 and TRBJ1-6, with TRBD1 as a possible D gene (5 bases). The CDR3 loop spans 13 amino acids. V lost 6 bases and J lost 7, with 10 bases in between. Germline CDR1 MNHNY, CDR2 SVGAGI (reference sequence). Here the CDR3 DNA reads TGTGCCAGCAGACCAGGGCGGAATTCACCCCTCCACTTT. Translating gives CASRPGRNSPLHF.